This T cell receptor beta chain emerged from a study of T cells after yellow fever vaccination. The wider study: Libraries from low-cell-number fractions were prepared with the SMART-Seq v4 Ultra Low Input RNA kit. Study-wide findings and caveats: Abundant clonotypes (contaminants from the bulk population) could be present in FACS-sorted repertoires.

V lost 7 bases to trimming and J lost 5 bases; unmatched junction nucleotides: 7. In germline, CDR1 is SQVTM, CDR2 ANQGSEA. This CDR3 comprises 12 residues. This clonotype was seen only a few times. Its antigen is not known. The TCR cDNA carried a universal primer site and UMIs from 5'RACE template switching. TCRdb redid the calling of the 5' RACE reads with MiXCR, one entry per CDR3 protein. This table holds approximately 610,000 distinct CDR3 sequences, less than 20% found once. The source is a man younger than 35 who received the YFV17D yellow fever vaccine. The genes are TRBV29-1 and TRBJ2-7, with 8 bases aligning to TRBD1. This material consisted of PBMCs, taken 5 to 6 days after the first yellow fever vaccination. This chain's CDR3 is CSGTTGVHEQYF. CDR3 coding DNA: TGCAGCGGGACGACAGGGGTCCACGAGCAGTACTTC.